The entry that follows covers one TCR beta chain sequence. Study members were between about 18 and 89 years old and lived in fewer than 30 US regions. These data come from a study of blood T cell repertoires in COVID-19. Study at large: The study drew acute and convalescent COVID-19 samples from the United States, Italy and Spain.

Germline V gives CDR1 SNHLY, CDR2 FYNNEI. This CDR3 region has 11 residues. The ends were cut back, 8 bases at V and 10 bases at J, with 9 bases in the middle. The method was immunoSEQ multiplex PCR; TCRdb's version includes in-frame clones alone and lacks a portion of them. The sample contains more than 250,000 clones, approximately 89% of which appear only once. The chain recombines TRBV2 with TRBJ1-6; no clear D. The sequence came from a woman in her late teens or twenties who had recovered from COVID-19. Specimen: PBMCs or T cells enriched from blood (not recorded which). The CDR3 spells CASGPMSPLHF. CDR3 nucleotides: TGTGCCAGCGGGCCGATGTCACCCCTCCACTTT.